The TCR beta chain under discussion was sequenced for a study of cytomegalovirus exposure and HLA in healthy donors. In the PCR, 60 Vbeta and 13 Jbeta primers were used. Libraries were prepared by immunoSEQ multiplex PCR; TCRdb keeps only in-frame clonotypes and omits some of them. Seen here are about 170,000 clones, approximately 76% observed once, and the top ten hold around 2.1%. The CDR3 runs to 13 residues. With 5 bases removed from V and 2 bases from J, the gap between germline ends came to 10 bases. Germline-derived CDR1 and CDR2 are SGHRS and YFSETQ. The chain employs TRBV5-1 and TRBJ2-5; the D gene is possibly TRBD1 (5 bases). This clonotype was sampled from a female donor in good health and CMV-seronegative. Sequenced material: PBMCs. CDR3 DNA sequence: TGCGCCAGCAGGGAAACAGGACAAGAGACCCAGTACTTC. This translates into CASRETGQETQYF. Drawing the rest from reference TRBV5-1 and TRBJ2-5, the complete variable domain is KAGVTQTPRYLIKTRGQQVTLSCSPISGHRSVSWYQQTPGQGLQFLFEYFSETQRNKGNFPGRFSGRQFSNSRSEMNVSTLELGDSALYLCASRETGQETQYFGPGTRLLVL.